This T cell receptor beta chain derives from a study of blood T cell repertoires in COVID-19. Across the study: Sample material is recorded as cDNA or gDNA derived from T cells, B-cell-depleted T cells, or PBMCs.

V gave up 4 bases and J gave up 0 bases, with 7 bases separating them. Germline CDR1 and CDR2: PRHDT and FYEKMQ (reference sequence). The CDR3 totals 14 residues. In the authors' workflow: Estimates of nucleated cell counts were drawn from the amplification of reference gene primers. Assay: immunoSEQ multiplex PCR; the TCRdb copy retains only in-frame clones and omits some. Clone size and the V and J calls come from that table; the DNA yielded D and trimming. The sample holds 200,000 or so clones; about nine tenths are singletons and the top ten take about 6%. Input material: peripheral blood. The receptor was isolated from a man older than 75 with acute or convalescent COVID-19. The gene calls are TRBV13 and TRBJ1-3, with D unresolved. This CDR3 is CASSSQSSGNTIYF. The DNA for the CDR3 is TGTGCCAGCAGCTCGCAGTCCTCTGGAAACACCATATATTTT.